The 5 T cell receptor beta chains listed next were all sequenced from one sample in a study of PD-L1 blockade in urothelial cancer. Measured with immunoSEQ multiplex PCR; TCRdb has only the in-frame clones, and not every one. In the table there are tens of thousands of clones, less than 90% of which are singletons. Stated time point: pretreatment peripheral blood. Sequences were derived from PBMCs, sampled around atezolizumab (anti-PD-L1) treatment. All receptors come from an older woman with urothelial cancer.

This chain links TRBV5-1 with TRBJ1-1, with TRBD1 as a possible D gene (5 bases). Germline values: CDR1 SGHRS, CDR2 YFSETQ. The CDR3 extends over 15 amino acids. Between the trimmed V and J ends, which lost 3 bases and 0 bases, there was a span of 12 bases. CDR3 loop: CASSYGQGMNTEAFF. CDR3 DNA: TGCGCCAGCAGCTACGGACAAGGCATGAACACTGAAGCTTTCTTT.

V gene TRBV14 combines with J gene TRBJ1-3; 7 bases map to TRBD1. The V segment lost 4 bases and the J segment 0 bases; nucleotides outside the gene matches: 15. In germline, CDR1 is SGHDN, CDR2 FVKESK. CDR3 length: 19 residues. The CDR3 spells CASSRMGQRQGDSGNTIYF. In DNA form, the CDR3 reads TGTGCCAGCAGCCGCATGGGGCAACGACAGGGCGACTCTGGAAACACCATATATTTT.

The gene calls are TRBV5-4 and TRBJ2-7, with 9 bases that match TRBD2. The J segment lost 1 base and the V segment lost 5 bases, leaving 10 bases of the junction unmatched. The germline V gene has CDR1 SGHNT and CDR2 YYREEE (reference sequence). The CDR3 runs to 16 residues. The DNA of the CDR3 is TGTGCCAGCAGGGCCTGGGGGCGGGGGGGATCCTACGAGCAGTACTTC. It encodes CASRAWGRGGSYEQYF.

The chain joins TRBV10-2 to TRBJ1-1, with D tentatively TRBD1 (6 bases). The CDR3 is 13 amino acids. V was pared by 6 bases and J by 1 base, with 9 bases between. Germline CDR1 is WSHSY and CDR2 is SAAADI. CDR3: CASREQGNTEAFF. The CDR3 region has the DNA TGCGCCAGCAGGGAACAGGGGAACACTGAAGCTTTCTTT.

The genes are TRBV5-8 and TRBJ1-4, with TRBD1 as a possible D gene (5 bases). Germline V gene sequence: CDR1 SGHTS, CDR2 YDEGEE. CDR3 length: 16 residues. V gave up 3 bases and J gave up 0 bases, with 12 bases separating them. The CDR3 spells CASSSSPTATNEKLFF. In nucleotides, the CDR3 is TGTGCCAGCAGCTCGAGTCCGACAGCAACTAATGAAAAACTGTTTTTT.